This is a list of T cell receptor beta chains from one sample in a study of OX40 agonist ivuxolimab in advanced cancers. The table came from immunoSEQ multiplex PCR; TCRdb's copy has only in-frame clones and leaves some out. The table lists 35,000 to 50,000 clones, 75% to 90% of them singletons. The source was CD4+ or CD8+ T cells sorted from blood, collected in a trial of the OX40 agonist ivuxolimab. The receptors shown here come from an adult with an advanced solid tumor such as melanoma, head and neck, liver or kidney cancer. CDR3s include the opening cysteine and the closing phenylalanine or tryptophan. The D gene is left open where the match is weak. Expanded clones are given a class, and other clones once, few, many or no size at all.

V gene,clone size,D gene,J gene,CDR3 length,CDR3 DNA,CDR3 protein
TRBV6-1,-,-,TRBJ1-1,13,TGTGCCAGCAGTGAAATGGTGAACACTGAAGCTTTCTTT,CASSEMVNTEAFF
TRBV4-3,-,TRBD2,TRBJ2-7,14,TGCGCCAGCAGCCAAGCACTAGCGGAATACGAGCAGTACTTC,CASSQALAEYEQYF
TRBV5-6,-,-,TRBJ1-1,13,TGTGCCAGCACGAGGGGGTGGAACACTGAAGCTTTCTTT,CASTRGWNTEAFF
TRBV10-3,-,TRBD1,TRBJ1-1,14,TGTGCCATCAGAGGACAGGTTGGAGGCACTGAAGCTTTCTTT,CAIRGQVGGTEAFF
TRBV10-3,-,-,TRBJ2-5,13,TGTGCCATCACGGAGCGGGTGGGGGAGACCCAGTACTTC,CAITERVGETQYF
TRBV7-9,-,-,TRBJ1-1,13,TGTGCCAGCAGCTCCCAGGGGTTGACTGAAGCTTTCTTT,CASSSQGLTEAFF
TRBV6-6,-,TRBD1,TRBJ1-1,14,TGTGCCAGCAGTTACGGGACAGTAAACACTGAAGCTTTCTTT,CASSYGTVNTEAFF
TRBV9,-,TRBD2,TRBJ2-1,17,TGTGCCAGCAGCGTAGTAGCGGGAGCATATCGATACAATGAGCAGTTCTTC,CASSVVAGAYRYNEQFF
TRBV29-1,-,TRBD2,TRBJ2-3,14,TGCAGCGGAAAGCGGGAGGGCCGTTTTGATACGCAGTATTTT,CSGKREGRFDTQYF
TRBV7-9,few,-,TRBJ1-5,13,TGTGCCAGCAGCCCGGGGACTAATCAGCCCCAGCATTTT,CASSPGTNQPQHF
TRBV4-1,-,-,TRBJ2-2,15,TGCGCCAGCAGCCGAAGGGCCACAGACACCGGGGAGCTGTTTTTT,CASSRRATDTGELFF
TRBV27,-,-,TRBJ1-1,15,TGTGCCAGCAGTTCCCCGCCGGACGGGGGAACTGAAGCTTTCTTT,CASSSPPDGGTEAFF
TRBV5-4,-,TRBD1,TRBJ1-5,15,TGTGCCAGCAGCTTGGACAGGGGGAGTGGAGCGCCCCAGCATTTT,CASSLDRGSGAPQHF
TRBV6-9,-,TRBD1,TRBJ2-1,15,TGTGCCAGCAGTTACCGCAGGACAGGGAACAATGAGCAGTTCTTC,CASSYRRTGNNEQFF
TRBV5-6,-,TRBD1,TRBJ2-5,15,TGTGCCAGCAGCTTTACAGGGGGCGCTTCCGAGACCCAGTACTTC,CASSFTGGASETQYF
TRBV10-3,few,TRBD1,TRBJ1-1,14,TGTGCCATCAGTGAGTCAGGGGGCGGCGCTGAAGCTTTCTTT,CAISESGGGAEAFF
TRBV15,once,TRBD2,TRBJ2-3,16,TGTGCCACCAGCCCGGGACTAGCGGGGAGCACAGATACGCAGTATTTT,CATSPGLAGSTDTQYF
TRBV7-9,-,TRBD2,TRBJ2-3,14,TGTGCCAGCAATCGACTAGCGATATCAGATACGCAGTATTTT,CASNRLAISDTQYF
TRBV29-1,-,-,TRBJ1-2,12,TGCAGCGCGGGACATCTTAACTATGGCTACACCTTC,CSAGHLNYGYTF
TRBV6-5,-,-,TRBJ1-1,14,TGTGCCAGCAGTTACAGGGGCAAGAACACTGAAGCTTTCTTT,CASSYRGKNTEAFF
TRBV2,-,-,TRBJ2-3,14,TGTGCCAGCAGTAAGACTTTAAGCACAGATACGCAGTATTTT,CASSKTLSTDTQYF
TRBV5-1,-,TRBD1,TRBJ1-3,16,TGCGCCAGCAGCTGGGGACAGAGCAGCTCTGGAAACACCATATATTTT,CASSWGQSSSGNTIYF
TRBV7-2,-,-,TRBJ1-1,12,TGTGCCAGCAGCTTTTACGGCACTGAAGCTTTCTTT,CASSFYGTEAFF
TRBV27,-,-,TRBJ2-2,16,TGTGCCAGCACCGCTCGGAGTACAGTACTCGCCGGGGAGCTGTTTTTT,CASTARSTVLAGELFF